This T cell receptor (beta chain) was found in a study of technical replicates of blood from a handful of donors. In germline, CDR1 is MNHEY, CDR2 SVGAGI. The germline V and J ends were trimmed by 5 bases and 2 bases, with 13 bases remaining between them. The CDR3 length is 14 residues. Some clones are missing from TCRdb's copy, which holds only in-frame ones; the method was immunoSEQ multiplex PCR. Among around 79,000 clones, roughly 90% were seen once, and the ten largest hold 0.25%. The chain combines TRBV6-5 with TRBJ2-7; D ambiguous. Sample: T cells isolated from PBMCs. The receptor comes from a human donor in good health. CDR3 in amino acids: CASSKQLAPYEQYF. The CDR3 region has the DNA TGTGCCAGCAGTAAACAATTAGCCCCCTACGAGCAGTACTTC.